The 30 T cell receptor beta chains below all came from one sample that was sequenced in a study of a mutant IDH1 vaccine in newly diagnosed glioma. Produced via immunoSEQ multiplex PCR; TCRdb's table is partial and in-frame only. The sample has roughly 86,000 clones, more than 80% seen once. Their specific antigens are unknown. Time point here: week 47, end of study. With topical imiquimod, each dose of the vaccine consisted of 300 ug of mutant IDH1 20-mer peptide. Source: PBMCs, taken from a glioma patient whose treatment included an IDH1 peptide vaccine. All receptors come from a man between 35 and 55 years old with glioma.

V usage is TRBV11-2 and J usage is TRBJ2-7, with D uncertain. V lost 5 bases to trimming and J lost 0 bases, with 5 bases between them. Germline values: CDR1 SGHAT, CDR2 FQNNGV. The CDR3 is 12 residues long. The CDR3 is CASSPASYEQYF. CDR3 nucleotide sequence: TGTGCCAGCAGCCCGGCCTCCTACGAGCAGTACTTC.

V and J are TRBV7-2 and TRBJ2-1; D gene ambiguous. The CDR3 is made up of 12 amino acids. Between the trimmed V and J ends, which lost 6 bases and 13 bases, there was a span of 16 bases. Germline V gene data show CDR1 as SGHTA and CDR2 as FQGNSA. As DNA, the CDR3 is TGTGCCAGCAGATACCAAACCGGACCTCAGTTCTTC. Its translation is CASRYQTGPQFF.

This clone was detected a few times. The V gene is TRBV2, the J gene TRBJ1-5, with 7 bases aligning to TRBD1. This CDR3 contains 14 residues. V dropped 6 bases and J dropped 5; count of bases not matched to a gene: 7. Germline CDR1 reads SNHLY; CDR2 reads FYNNEI. CDR3 in DNA: TGTGCCAGCAGGATAAGACAGGGTCATCAGCCCCAGCATTTT. This translates into CASRIRQGHQPQHF.

The chain has TRBV21-1 and TRBJ2-3; the D segment call TRBD1 is taken from the table without a DNA check. TRBV21-1 is described as a pseudogene. This CDR3 has 16 amino acids. This CDR3 reads CASSHPRDRAADTQYF. As DNA, the CDR3 is TGTGCCAGCAGCCACCCCCGGGACAGGGCGGCCGATACGCAGTATTTT.

The rearrangement links TRBV7-9 to TRBJ2-7; 12 bases line up with TRBD2. V lost 9 bases and J lost 2; bases outside the gene matches: 2. This CDR3 spans 13 amino acids. Germline lookup yields CDR1 SEHNR and CDR2 FQNEAQ (reference sequence). In DNA form, the CDR3 reads TGTGCCAGGAGGACTAGCGGGGCCTACGAGCAGTACTTC. Protein: CARRTSGAYEQYF.

The rearrangement uses TRBV7-9 and TRBJ2-7, with no clear D. Germline values: CDR1 SEHNR, CDR2 FQNEAQ (reference sequence). This CDR3 spans 11 amino acids. Trimming took off 8 bases at V and 0 bases at J, with 5 bases between the two ends. CDR3 in DNA: TGTGCCAGCGGGTCCTCCTACGAGCAGTACTTC. It yields the protein CASGSSYEQYF.

The chain is built from TRBV5-4 and TRBJ2-7; D is possibly TRBD1 (6 bases). Per germline, CDR1 SGHNT and CDR2 YYREEE (reference sequence). CDR3 size: 13 residues. The germline V and J ends were trimmed by 4 bases and 5 bases, with 13 bases remaining between them. CDR3 sequence (DNA): TGTGCCAGCAGCGCACCGGGACAACACGAGCAGTACTTC. Translated: CASSAPGQHEQYF.

V is TRBV28 and J is TRBJ1-2; 9 bases agree with TRBD1. The germline gives CDR1 MDHEN, CDR2 SYDVKM. The CDR3 sequence is 12 residues long. J was trimmed by 7 bases and V by 10 bases; bases with no gene match: 7. The CDR3 nucleotides read TGTGCCAACAGGGGGCTGAGGGGTGGCTACACCTTC. This codes for CANRGLRGGYTF.

The DNA for the CDR3 is TGTGCCAGCAGCCTCCAAAGAGGCGGGATGCAAGAGACCCAGTACTTC. This sequence encodes CASSLQRGGMQETQYF. The J gene is TRBJ2-5, the V gene TRBV9; perhaps TRBD2 as D (6 bases). Germline CDR1 reads SGDLS; CDR2 reads YYNGEE. The V and J ends lost 4 bases and 2 bases respectively, with 18 bases between them. The CDR3 loop spans 16 amino acids.

V and J are TRBV7-2 and TRBJ2-5; TRBD1 matches 9 bases. Germline assignment: CDR1 SGHTA and CDR2 FQGNSA. V lost 5 bases and J lost 5; bases outside the gene matches: 6. There are 14 residues in the CDR3. The CDR3 bases are TGTGCCAGCAGCCCTGGGACAGGGTTGGAGACCCAGTACTTC. Translating it yields CASSPGTGLETQYF. Together with reference TRBV7-2 and TRBJ2-5, the CDR3 gives the full variable domain: GAGVSQSPSNKVTEKGKDVELRCDPISGHTALYWYRQSLGQGLEFLIYFQGNSAPDKSGLPSDRFSAERTGGSVSTLTIQRTQQEDSAVYLCASSPGTGLETQYFGPGTRLLVL.

This rearrangement joins TRBV7-2 to TRBJ2-3; the D is unclear. The germline V gene has CDR1 SGHTA and CDR2 FQGNSA. V lost 4 bases and J 6 bases, leaving 14 bases between the germline ends. This CDR3 has 14 residues. CDR3 bases: TGTGCCAGCAGCTCGAATCGGGCTGCGGATACGCAGTATTTT. Protein product: CASSSNRAADTQYF.

The V call is TRBV19, the J call TRBJ2-5; weak D call: TRBD2 (6 bases). The end of the DNA is better explained by TRBJ2-7, so the J call may be wrong. The CDR3 is 15 amino acids. The germline CDR1 and CDR2 sequences are LNHDA and SQIVND (reference sequence). The CDR3 nucleotides read TGTGCCAGTAGTATAGAGCTAGCGTCGGCCTACGAGCAGTACTTC. This sequence encodes CASSIELASAYEQYF.

The chain joins TRBV29-1 to TRBJ1-3; D gene ambiguous. The V end lost 7 bases, the J end lost 4 bases, and 17 bases lay between the germline ends. The length of the CDR3 is 14 residues. Per the germline V gene, CDR1 is SQVTM and CDR2 is ANQGSEA. Written as DNA, the CDR3 is TGCAGCGCCCGGTGGGGTATAGACGGAAACACCATATATTTT. This gives the protein CSARWGIDGNTIYF.

The chain is built from TRBV9 and TRBJ2-3; unclear D gene. The germline V and J ends were trimmed by 3 bases and 2 bases, with 13 bases remaining between them. The CDR3 contains 15 residues. Per the germline V gene, CDR1 is SGDLS and CDR2 is YYNGEE. The CDR3 DNA is TGTGCCAGCAGCGCCGTTGTCAGCCACACAGATACGCAGTATTTT. Translated: CASSAVVSHTDTQYF.

In regard to this clone: Other DNA sequences in the sample encode the same CDR3. The V gene is TRBV5-6, the J gene TRBJ2-5; D not resolved. There are 14 residues in the CDR3. The germline CDR1 and CDR2 sequences are SGHDT and YYEEEE. The ends were cut back, 0 bases at V and 8 bases at J, with 14 bases in the middle. This chain's CDR3 is CASSLGQGRSTQYF. The CDR3 DNA is TGTGCCAGCAGCTTGGGACAAGGCCGGAGCACCCAGTACTTC.

A single count supports this clone. V is TRBV7-2 and J is TRBJ2-4; D ambiguous. The germline V and J ends were trimmed by 1 base and 1 base, with 11 bases remaining between them. The germline V gene encodes CDR1 SGHTA and CDR2 FQGNSA. The CDR3 runs 16 residues. The CDR3 DNA follows: TGTGCCAGCAGCTTAGATCGGGCCGCGGCCAAAAACATTCAGTACTTC. It is translated as CASSLDRAAAKNIQYF.

V and J are TRBV4-2 and TRBJ2-3; no clear D. The CDR3 is 14 amino acids. Per germline, CDR1 LGHNA and CDR2 YNFKEQ. The V gene lost 4 bases and the J gene lost 0 bases, with 8 bases spanning the gap. The CDR3 sequence is CASSPRPSTDTQYF. CDR3 coding DNA: TGTGCCAGCAGCCCCAGACCTAGCACAGATACGCAGTATTTT.

The table lists this clone with a few counts. This rearrangement joins TRBV18 to TRBJ1-5; D ambiguous. Trimming cost V 0 bases and J 4 bases, with 10 bases left between them. CDR1 and CDR2 from the germline V gene are KGHSH and LQKENI. There are 15 residues in the CDR3. Written as DNA, the CDR3 is TGTGCCAGCTCACCACCGAACTCAGATAATCAGCCCCAGCATTTT. Residues: CASSPPNSDNQPQHF.

The gene calls are TRBV29-1 and TRBJ2-3; tentatively, D is TRBD2 (7 bases). The CDR3 has 13 amino acids. Per germline, CDR1 SQVTM and CDR2 ANQGSEA. V dropped 4 bases and J dropped 4 bases, with 12 bases sitting between them. In nucleotides, the CDR3 is TGCAGCGTTGTGTGGGGGGGCGCAGATACGCAGTATTTT. Translating gives CSVVWGGADTQYF.

This sequence joins TRBV19 and TRBJ2-3; 7 positions agree with TRBD2. J lost 3 bases, V lost 5 bases, and 11 bases had no gene match. The CDR3 contains 16 residues. The germline V gene has CDR1 LNHDA and CDR2 SQIVND (reference sequence). The CDR3 spells CASSVPLGGGTDTQYF. The CDR3 nucleotides are TGTGCCAGTAGTGTCCCCCTTGGGGGAGGGACAGATACGCAGTATTTT.

The J gene is TRBJ2-2, the V gene TRBV7-3; D gene uncertain. V was shortened by 0 bases and J by 4 bases, with 3 bases between the two germline ends. Germline V gives CDR1 SGHTA, CDR2 FQGTGA. This CDR3 has 13 amino acids. The CDR3 spells CASSLTGTGELFF. Here the CDR3 DNA reads TGTGCCAGCAGCTTAACAGGCACCGGGGAGCTGTTTTTT.

This clone has just one count. This sample also contains other DNA sequences that code for the same CDR3. This chain uses TRBV7-2 with TRBJ2-3, with no clear D. Germline CDR1 is SGHTA and CDR2 is FQGNSA. The germline V and J ends were trimmed by 5 bases and 2 bases, with 5 bases remaining between them. The CDR3 length is 12 residues. CDR3 bases: TGTGCCAGCAGCCCAGCCACAGATACGCAGTATTTT. Residues: CASSPATDTQYF.

The chain is built from TRBV29-1 and TRBJ1-4; unclear D gene. This CDR3 contains 13 residues. Germline assignment: CDR1 SQVTM and CDR2 ANQGSEA. Trimming shortened V by 4 bases and J by 0 bases, and 6 bases separated the two germline ends. CDR3 loop: CSVGSATNEKLFF. The CDR3 DNA reads as TGCAGCGTTGGGTCTGCAACTAATGAAAAACTGTTTTTT.

The rearrangement joins TRBV6-6 to TRBJ2-7, with 9 bases identical to TRBD2. This CDR3 region has 15 residues. V lost 2 bases and J lost 4; bases outside the gene matches: 6. Germline values: CDR1 MNHNY, CDR2 SVGAGI (reference sequence). The CDR3: CASSYGSGRGYEQYF. CDR3 coding DNA: TGTGCCAGCAGTTACGGTAGCGGGAGAGGGTACGAGCAGTACTTC.

This clone was found once. The rearrangement joins TRBV15 to TRBJ1-4, with 8 bases aligning to TRBD1. CDR3 length: 15 residues. Germline CDR1 and CDR2: LNHNV and YYDKDF (reference sequence). J gave up 8 bases and V 2 bases, and 7 bases lay outside the gene matches. The chain's CDR3 is CATSRPQGEMEKLFF. For the CDR3, the DNA is TGTGCCACCAGCAGACCACAGGGGGAGATGGAAAAACTGTTTTTT.

This clone was detected only once. The CDR3 sequence: CASSIARTSGVGGELFF. The CDR3 coding sequence is TGTGCCAGTAGTATAGCCCGGACTAGCGGGGTCGGCGGGGAGCTGTTTTTT. This rearrangement joins TRBV19 to TRBJ2-2; 12 nucleotides align to TRBD2. Germline CDR1 LNHDA, CDR2 SQIVND (reference sequence). The CDR3 length is 17 residues. The V gene end was trimmed by 1 base and the J gene end by 7 bases; junction bases not matched to a gene: 7.

J is TRBJ2-5 and V is TRBV29-1; D possibly corresponds to TRBD2 (6 bases). V shed 4 bases and J shed 5 bases, with 11 bases lying between them. Germline V CDR1 and CDR2: SQVTM, ANQGSEA. The length of the CDR3 is 12 residues. Here the CDR3 DNA reads TGCAGCGTTGGGTGGGGGGTCGAGACCCAGTACTTC. Encoded protein: CSVGWGVETQYF. The entire variable domain, with the rest obtained from reference TRBV29-1 and TRBJ2-5, is as follows: SAVISQKPSRDICQRGTSLTIQCQVDSQVTMMFWYRQQPGQSLTLIATANQGSEATYESGFVIDKFPISRPNLTFSTLTVSNMSPEDSSIYLCSVGWGVETQYFGPGTRLLVL.

This chain joins TRBV2 and TRBJ2-5; D unresolved. Germline CDR1 and CDR2: SNHLY and FYNNEI. This CDR3 comprises 12 residues. The V gene lost 5 bases and the J gene lost 4 bases, with 8 bases spanning the gap. The CDR3 DNA follows: TGTGCCAGCAGTAACGTTAGAGAGACCCAGTACTTC. Translating gives CASSNVRETQYF. The whole variable domain, filled in from reference TRBV2 and TRBJ2-5, reads EPEVTQTPSHQVTQMGQEVILRCVPISNHLYFYWYRQILGQKVEFLVSFYNNEISEKSEIFDDQFSVERPDGSNFTLKIRSTKLEDSAMYFCASSNVRETQYFGPGTRLLVL.

The V call is TRBV7-2, the J call TRBJ2-2, with 9 bases lining up with TRBD2. The J segment lost 4 bases and the V segment lost 11 bases, leaving 8 bases of the junction unmatched. This CDR3 is built from 14 residues. Germline-derived CDR1 and CDR2 are SGHTA and FQGNSA. The CDR3: CARRAGGPTGELFF. The CDR3 nucleotides are TGTGCCCGTCGGGCGGGGGGGCCCACCGGGGAGCTGTTTTTT.

The V and J genes are TRBV10-1 and TRBJ2-7; 9 positions agree with TRBD1. Trimming at V came to 8 bases and at J to 5 bases, leaving 7 bases not matched to a gene. The CDR3 consists of 13 residues. CDR1 is WNHNN and CDR2 is SYGVQD in the germline V gene (reference sequence). Written as DNA, the CDR3 is TGCGCCAGCGGGGCCGGGACAGGGAACGAGCAGTACTTC. Protein: CASGAGTGNEQYF.